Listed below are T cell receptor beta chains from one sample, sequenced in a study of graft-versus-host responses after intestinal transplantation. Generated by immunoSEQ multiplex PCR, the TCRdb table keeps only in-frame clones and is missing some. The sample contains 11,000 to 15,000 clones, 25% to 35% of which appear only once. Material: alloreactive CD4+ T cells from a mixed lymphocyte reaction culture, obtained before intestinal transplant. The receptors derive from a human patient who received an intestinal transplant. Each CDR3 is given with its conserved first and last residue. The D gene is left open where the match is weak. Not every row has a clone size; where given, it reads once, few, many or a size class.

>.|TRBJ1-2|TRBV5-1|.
CASSARWGAGADGYTF
TGCGCCAGCAGCGCACGGTGGGGGGCGGGGGCAGACGGCTACACCTTC
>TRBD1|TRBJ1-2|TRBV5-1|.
CASSLGAGTGIYGYTF
TGCGCCAGCAGCTTGGGGGCCGGGACAGGCATCTATGGCTACACCTTC
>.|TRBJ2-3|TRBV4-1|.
CASSQEERFYTQYF
TGCGCCAGCAGCCAAGAGGAGAGATTCTATACGCAGTATTTT
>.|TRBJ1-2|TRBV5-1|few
CARSSRGGSGADGYTF
TGCGCCCGCAGCTCCCGGGGGGGGTCGGGGGCAGACGGCTACACCTTC
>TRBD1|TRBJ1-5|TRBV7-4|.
CASSLDGQGNQPQHF
TGTGCCAGCAGCTTAGACGGACAGGGCAATCAGCCCCAGCATTTT
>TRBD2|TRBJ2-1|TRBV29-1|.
CSAGGRARDEQFF
TGCAGCGCCGGGGGGAGGGCCAGGGATGAGCAGTTCTTC
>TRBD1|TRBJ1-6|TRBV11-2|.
CASSSFRTGSNSPLHF
TGTGCCAGCAGCTCCTTCCGGACAGGGTCCAATTCACCCCTCCACTTT
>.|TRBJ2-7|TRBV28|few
CASSLRRGRGSLEQYF
TGTGCCAGCAGTTTAAGGCGGGGTAGAGGGTCTCTCGAGCAGTACTTC
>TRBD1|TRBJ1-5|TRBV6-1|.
CASSSTGGQPQHF
TGTGCCAGCAGCTCGACAGGGGGGCAGCCCCAGCATTTT
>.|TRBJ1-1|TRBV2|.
CASTTGRNRLEAFF
TGTGCCAGCACTACAGGAAGGAACAGACTTGAAGCTTTCTTT
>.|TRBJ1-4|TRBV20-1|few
CSAIIRRVVFF
TGCAGTGCTATCATACGGAGGGTGGTGTTTTTT
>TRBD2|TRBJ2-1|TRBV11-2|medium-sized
CASSPRTLAGGKEQFF
TGTGCCAGCAGCCCCCGGACTCTAGCGGGAGGGAAAGAGCAGTTCTTC
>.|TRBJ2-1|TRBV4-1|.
CASSRGPPSSYNEQFF
TGCGCCAGCAGCCGCGGACCTCCTAGCTCCTACAATGAGCAGTTCTTC
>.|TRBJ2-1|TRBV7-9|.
CASNPGGAGLPYNEQFF
TGTGCCAGCAACCCCGGTGGCGCGGGATTGCCCTACAATGAGCAGTTCTTC
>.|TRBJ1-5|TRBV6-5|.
CASSVGGNNQPQHF
TGTGCCAGCAGCGTGGGGGGGAACAATCAGCCCCAGCATTTT
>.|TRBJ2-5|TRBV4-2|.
CASSQVVVETQYF
TGTGCCAGCAGCCAAGTTGTGGTGGAGACCCAGTACTTC
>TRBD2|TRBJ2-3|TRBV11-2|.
CASSQGALAGVADTQYF
TGTGCCAGCAGCCAAGGCGCACTAGCGGGAGTGGCAGATACGCAGTATTTT
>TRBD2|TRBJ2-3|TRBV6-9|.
CASSLTSGRATDTQYF
TGTGCCAGCAGTTTGACTAGCGGGAGGGCCACAGATACGCAGTATTTT
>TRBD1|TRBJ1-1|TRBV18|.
CASSPQGANTEAFF
TGTGCCAGCTCACCACAGGGGGCGAACACTGAAGCTTTCTTT
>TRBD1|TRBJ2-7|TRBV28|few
CASRDLPGQGTNEQYF
TGTGCCAGCAGGGATCTACCGGGACAGGGGACGAACGAGCAGTACTTC
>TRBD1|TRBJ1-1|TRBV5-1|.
CASSLNRGPEAFF
TGCGCCAGCAGCTTAAACAGGGGGCCTGAAGCTTTCTTT
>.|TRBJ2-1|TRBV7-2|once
CASSLVGSGAPRQEFF
.
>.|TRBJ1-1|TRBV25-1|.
CASSEGGRTEAFF
TGTGCCAGCAGTGAAGGGGGTAGGACTGAAGCTTTCTTT
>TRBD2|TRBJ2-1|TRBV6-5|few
CASSYELAGVNEQFF
TGTGCCAGCAGTTACGAACTAGCGGGAGTGAATGAGCAGTTCTTC
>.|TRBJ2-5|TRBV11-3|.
CASSLVGTQYF
TGTGCCAGCAGCCTAGTCGGGACCCAGTACTTC
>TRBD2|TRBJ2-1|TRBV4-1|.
CASSQLTSGRSYNEQFF
TGCGCCAGCAGCCAATTGACTAGCGGGAGATCCTACAATGAGCAGTTCTTC
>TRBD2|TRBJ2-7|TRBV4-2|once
CASSQDGMVAGLSYEQYF
TGTGCCAGCAGCCAAGATGGGATGGTAGCGGGGCTCTCCTACGAGCAGTACTTC
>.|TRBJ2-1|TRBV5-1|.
CASSLHPLGSYNEQFF
TGCGCCAGCAGCCTACACCCACTGGGGTCCTACAATGAGCAGTTCTTC
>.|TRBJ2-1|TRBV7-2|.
CASSLTPYAEQFF
TGTGCCAGCAGCTTAACCCCTTACGCTGAGCAGTTCTTC
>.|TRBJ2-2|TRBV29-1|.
CSVGGTGGANTGELFF
TGCAGCGTTGGGGGGACTGGGGGCGCGAACACCGGGGAGCTGTTTTTT